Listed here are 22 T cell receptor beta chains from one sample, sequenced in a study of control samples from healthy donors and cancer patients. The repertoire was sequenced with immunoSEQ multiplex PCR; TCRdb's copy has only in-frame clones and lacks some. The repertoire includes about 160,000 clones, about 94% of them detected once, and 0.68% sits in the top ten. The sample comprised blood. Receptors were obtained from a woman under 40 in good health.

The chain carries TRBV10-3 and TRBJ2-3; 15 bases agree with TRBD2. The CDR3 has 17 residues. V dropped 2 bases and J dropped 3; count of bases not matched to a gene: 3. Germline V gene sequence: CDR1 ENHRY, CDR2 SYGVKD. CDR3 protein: CAISEAGTSGRTDTQYF. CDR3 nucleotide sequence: TGTGCCATCAGTGAGGCCGGGACTAGCGGGAGGACAGATACGCAGTATTTT.

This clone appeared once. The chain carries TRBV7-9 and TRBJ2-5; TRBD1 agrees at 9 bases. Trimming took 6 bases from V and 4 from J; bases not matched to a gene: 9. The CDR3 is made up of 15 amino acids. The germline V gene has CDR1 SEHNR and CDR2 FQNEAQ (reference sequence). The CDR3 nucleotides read TGTGCCAGCAGTTTTGACAGGGGGGCGAGAGAGACCCAGTACTTC. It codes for CASSFDRGARETQYF.

The CDR3 coding sequence is TGCGCCAGCAGCCTTATGGGACTAGCGGTCTACAATGAGCAGTTCTTC. This sequence encodes CASSLMGLAVYNEQFF. V usage is TRBV4-1 and J usage is TRBJ2-1; 11 bases agree with TRBD2. This CDR3 has 16 amino acids. Germline V gives CDR1 MGHRA, CDR2 YSYEKL. V lost 4 bases and J lost 3; bases outside the gene matches: 5.

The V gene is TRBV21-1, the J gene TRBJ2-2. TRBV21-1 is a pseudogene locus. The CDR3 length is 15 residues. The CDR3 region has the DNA TGTGCCAGCAGCAACGAAGGGCCAATGGATCGGGAGCTGTTTTTT. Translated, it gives CASSNEGPMDRELFF.

The CDR3 region is CASSLMGHGELFF. The CDR3 bases are TGTGCCAGCAGTTTAATGGGTCACGGGGAGCTGTTTTTT. The chain recombines TRBV27 with TRBJ2-2; no reliable D call. The CDR3 length is 13 residues. Germline CDR1 reads MNHEY; CDR2 reads SMNVEV (reference sequence). V lost 2 bases and J lost 7, with 8 bases in between.

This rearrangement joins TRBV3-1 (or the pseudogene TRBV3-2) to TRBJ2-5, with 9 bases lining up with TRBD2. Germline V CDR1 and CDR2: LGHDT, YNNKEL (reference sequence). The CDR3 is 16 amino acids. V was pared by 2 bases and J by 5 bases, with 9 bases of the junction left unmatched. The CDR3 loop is CASSQWSAGGIETQYF. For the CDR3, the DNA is TGTGCCAGCAGCCAATGGTCGGCGGGAGGGATCGAGACCCAGTACTTC.

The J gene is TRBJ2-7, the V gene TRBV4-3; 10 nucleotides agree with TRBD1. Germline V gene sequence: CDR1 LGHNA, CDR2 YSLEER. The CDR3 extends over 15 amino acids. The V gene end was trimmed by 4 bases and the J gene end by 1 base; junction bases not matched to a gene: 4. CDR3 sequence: CASSPGQGESYEQYF. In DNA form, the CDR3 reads TGCGCCAGCAGCCCTGGACAGGGGGAATCCTACGAGCAGTACTTC.

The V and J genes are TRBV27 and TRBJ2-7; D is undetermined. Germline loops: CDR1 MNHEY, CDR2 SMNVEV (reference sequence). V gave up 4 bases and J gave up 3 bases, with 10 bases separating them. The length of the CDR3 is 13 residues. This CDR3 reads CASSYRFGYEQYF. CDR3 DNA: TGTGCCAGCAGTTACCGGTTCGGCTACGAGCAGTACTTC.

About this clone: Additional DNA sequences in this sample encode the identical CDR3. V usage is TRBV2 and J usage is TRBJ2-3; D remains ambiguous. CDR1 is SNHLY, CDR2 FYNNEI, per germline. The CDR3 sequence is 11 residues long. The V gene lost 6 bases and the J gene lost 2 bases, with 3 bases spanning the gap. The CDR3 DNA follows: TGTGCCAGCAGCTACACAGATACGCAGTATTTT. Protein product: CASSYTDTQYF.

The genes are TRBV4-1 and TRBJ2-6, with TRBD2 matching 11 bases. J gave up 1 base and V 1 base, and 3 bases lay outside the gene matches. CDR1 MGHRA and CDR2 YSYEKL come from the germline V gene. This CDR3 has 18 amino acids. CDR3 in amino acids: CASSQVLAGGSGANVLTF. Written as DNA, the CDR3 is TGCGCCAGCAGCCAAGTTCTAGCGGGAGGATCTGGGGCCAACGTCCTGACTTTC.

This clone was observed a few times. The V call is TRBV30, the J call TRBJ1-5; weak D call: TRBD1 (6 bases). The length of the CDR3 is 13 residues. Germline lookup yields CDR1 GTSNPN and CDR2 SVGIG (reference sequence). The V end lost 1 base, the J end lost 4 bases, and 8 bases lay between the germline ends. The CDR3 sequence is CAWSATGNQPQHF. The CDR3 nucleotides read TGTGCCTGGAGTGCCACAGGGAATCAGCCCCAGCATTTT.

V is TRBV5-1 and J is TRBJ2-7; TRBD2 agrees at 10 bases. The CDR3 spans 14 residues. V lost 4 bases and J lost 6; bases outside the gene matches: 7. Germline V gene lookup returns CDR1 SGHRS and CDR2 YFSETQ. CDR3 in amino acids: CASSILAGELEQYF. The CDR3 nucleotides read TGCGCCAGCAGCATCCTAGCGGGAGAACTCGAGCAGTACTTC.

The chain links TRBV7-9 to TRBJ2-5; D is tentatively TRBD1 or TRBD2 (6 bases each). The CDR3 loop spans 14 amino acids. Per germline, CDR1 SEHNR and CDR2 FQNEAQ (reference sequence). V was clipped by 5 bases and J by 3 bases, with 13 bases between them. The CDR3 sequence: CASSGGRGEETQYF. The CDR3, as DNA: TGTGCCAGCAGCGGGGGAAGGGGGGAAGAGACCCAGTACTTC.

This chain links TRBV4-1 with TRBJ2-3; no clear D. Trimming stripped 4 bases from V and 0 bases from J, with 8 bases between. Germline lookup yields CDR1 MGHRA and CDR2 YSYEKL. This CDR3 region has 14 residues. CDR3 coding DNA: TGCGCCAGCAGCCCCCGCCGTAGCACAGATACGCAGTATTTT. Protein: CASSPRRSTDTQYF.

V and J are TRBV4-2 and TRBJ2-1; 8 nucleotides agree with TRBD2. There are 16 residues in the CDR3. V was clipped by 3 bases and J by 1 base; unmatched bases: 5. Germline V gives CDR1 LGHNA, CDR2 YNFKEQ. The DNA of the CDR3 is TGTGCCAGCAGCCATCCTGTAGCGGGATCCTACAATGAGCAGTTCTTC. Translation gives CASSHPVAGSYNEQFF.

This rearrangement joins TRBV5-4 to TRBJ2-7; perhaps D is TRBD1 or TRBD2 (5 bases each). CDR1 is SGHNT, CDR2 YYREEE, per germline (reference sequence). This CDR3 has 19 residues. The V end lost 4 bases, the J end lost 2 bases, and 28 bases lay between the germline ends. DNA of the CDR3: TGTGCCAGCAGCCAAACGGACACTCAACTCGGGATTTGGACCTACGAGCAGTACTTC. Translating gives CASSQTDTQLGIWTYEQYF.

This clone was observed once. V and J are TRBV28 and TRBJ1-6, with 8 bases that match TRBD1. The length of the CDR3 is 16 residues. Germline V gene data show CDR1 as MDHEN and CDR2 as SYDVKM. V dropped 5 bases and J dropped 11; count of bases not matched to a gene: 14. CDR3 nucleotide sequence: TGTGCCAGCAGTCCAAGAGGGGCAGGGGGCATTACACCCCTCCACTTT. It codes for CASSPRGAGGITPLHF.

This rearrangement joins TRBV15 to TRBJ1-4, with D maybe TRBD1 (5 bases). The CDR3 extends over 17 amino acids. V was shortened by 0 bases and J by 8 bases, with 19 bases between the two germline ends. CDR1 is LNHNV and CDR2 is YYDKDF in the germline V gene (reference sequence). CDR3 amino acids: CATSRDIGTRGSEKLFF. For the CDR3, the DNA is TGTGCCACCAGCAGAGATATCGGGACGCGGGGTAGCGAAAAACTGTTTTTT.

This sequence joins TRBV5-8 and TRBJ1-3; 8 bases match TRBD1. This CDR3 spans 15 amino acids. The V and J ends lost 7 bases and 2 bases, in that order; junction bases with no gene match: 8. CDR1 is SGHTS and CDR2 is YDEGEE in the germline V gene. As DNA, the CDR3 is TGTGCCAGCCATCCCCAGGGGGCCGCTGGAAACACCATATATTTT. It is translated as CASHPQGAAGNTIYF.

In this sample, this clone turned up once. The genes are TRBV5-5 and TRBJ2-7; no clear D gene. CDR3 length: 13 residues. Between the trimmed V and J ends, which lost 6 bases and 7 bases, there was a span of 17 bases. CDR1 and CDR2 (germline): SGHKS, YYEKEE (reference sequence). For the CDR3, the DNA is TGTGCCAGCACCCTGTGGACGATAGGTGAGCAGTACTTC. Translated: CASTLWTIGEQYF.

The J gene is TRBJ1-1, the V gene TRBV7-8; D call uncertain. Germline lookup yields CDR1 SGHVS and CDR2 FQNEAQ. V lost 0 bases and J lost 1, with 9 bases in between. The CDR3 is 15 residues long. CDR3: CASSLAPSRNTEAFF. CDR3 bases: TGTGCCAGCAGCTTAGCGCCCAGCAGGAACACTGAAGCTTTCTTT. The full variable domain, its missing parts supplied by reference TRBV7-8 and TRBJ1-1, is GAGVSQSPRYKVAKRGQDVALRCDPISGHVSLFWYQQALGQGPEFLTYFQNEAQLDKSGLPSDRFFAERPEGSVSTLKIQRTQQEDSAVYLCASSLAPSRNTEAFFGQGTRLTVV.

The CDR3 spells CAIKAVSSGNTIYF. The CDR3 DNA follows: TGTGCCATCAAGGCAGTAAGCTCTGGAAACACCATATATTTT. This rearrangement joins TRBV10-3 to TRBJ1-3; D remains unclear. V was cut by 7 bases and J by 0 bases, with 10 bases left in between. The CDR3 sequence is 14 residues long. CDR1 is ENHRY, CDR2 SYGVKD, per germline.